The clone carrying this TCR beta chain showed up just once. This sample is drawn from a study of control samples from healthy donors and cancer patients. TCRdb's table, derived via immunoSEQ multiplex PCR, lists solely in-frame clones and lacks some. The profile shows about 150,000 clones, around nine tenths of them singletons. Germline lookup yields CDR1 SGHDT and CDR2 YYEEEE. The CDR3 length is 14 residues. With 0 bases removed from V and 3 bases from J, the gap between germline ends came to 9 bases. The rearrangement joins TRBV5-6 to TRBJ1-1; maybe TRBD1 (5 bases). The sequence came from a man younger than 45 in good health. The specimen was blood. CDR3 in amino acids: CASSLGGLDTEAFF. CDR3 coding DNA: TGTGCCAGCAGCTTGGGGGGGTTAGACACTGAAGCTTTCTTT.